The 7 T cell receptor beta chains in this list originate from one sample, sequenced in a study of T cell changes during pregnancy in multiple sclerosis. Assay used: immunoSEQ multiplex PCR; TCRdb lists only in-frame clones, some missing. The data show 50,000 to 65,000 clones, roughly 91% seen once. The sample in question was peripheral blood, obtained in the third trimester of pregnancy. The origin of the receptors is a female donor in good health, enrolled as a control in a pregnancy study.

This clone was seen only a few times. The chain joins TRBV19 to TRBJ1-1; D may be TRBD1 (6 bases). V lost 3 bases, J lost 5 bases, and 10 bases lay in between. CDR3 length: 13 amino acids. CDR1 LNHDA and CDR2 SQIVND come from the germline V gene (reference sequence). The CDR3 here is CASSIGTPTEAFF. DNA for the CDR3: TGTGCCAGTAGTATTGGGACACCGACTGAAGCTTTCTTT.

The J gene is TRBJ2-6, the V gene TRBV5-6, with D unresolved. The CDR3 runs to 16 residues. Germline CDR1 reads SGHDT; CDR2 reads YYEEEE. Trimming removed 4 bases from V and 0 bases from J, with 11 bases in between. CDR3 sequence (DNA): TGTGCCAGCAGCCGCCGGGTCTCCTCTGGGGCCAACGTCCTGACTTTC. The encoded protein is CASSRRVSSGANVLTF.

V is TRBV29-1 and J is TRBJ1-5, with TRBD1 matching over 9 bases. In germline, CDR1 is SQVTM, CDR2 ANQGSEA. This CDR3 has 14 residues. V lost 5 bases and J lost 3; bases outside the gene matches: 5. The CDR3 DNA reads TGCAGCGTTACCACAGGGGGCGTCAATCAGCCCCAGCATTTT. As protein: CSVTTGGVNQPQHF.

The rearrangement joins TRBV5-1 to TRBJ1-4; D unresolved. Germline CDR1 and CDR2: SGHRS and YFSETQ. The CDR3 covers 14 residues. With 0 bases removed from V and 3 bases from J, the gap between germline ends came to 6 bases. CDR3 nucleotide sequence: TGCGCCAGCAGCTTGGGGGGAGCTAATGAAAAACTGTTTTTT. Translated, it gives CASSLGGANEKLFF.

The table lists this clone with a count of one. The genes are TRBV2 and TRBJ1-1; 8 positions agree with TRBD1. This CDR3 is built from 14 residues. J lost 4 bases, V lost 5 bases, and 6 bases had no gene match. In germline, CDR1 is SNHLY, CDR2 FYNNEI. CDR3 coding DNA: TGTGCCAGCAGTTCCCAGGGGGCGGGCACTGAAGCTTTCTTT. Encoded protein: CASSSQGAGTEAFF.

The chain links TRBV30 to TRBJ2-5, with 12 bases that match TRBD2. Germline CDR1 GTSNPN, CDR2 SVGIG (reference sequence). V dropped 0 bases and J dropped 5; count of bases not matched to a gene: 10. This CDR3 is built from 17 residues. CDR3 in amino acids: CAWSVTSGGPRGETQYF. The CDR3 DNA reads as TGTGCCTGGAGTGTCACTAGCGGGGGGCCCCGAGGGGAGACCCAGTACTTC.

This clone was counted once. V is TRBV5-1 and J is TRBJ1-1; 9 nucleotides agree with TRBD1. The germline CDR1 and CDR2 sequences are SGHRS and YFSETQ. The CDR3 runs 14 residues. V lost 4 bases and J lost 4; bases outside the gene matches: 5. CDR3: CASSLTGGVTEAFF. CDR3 sequence (DNA): TGCGCCAGCAGCCTGACAGGGGGAGTCACTGAAGCTTTCTTT.